A selection of T cell receptor beta chains follows, all from one sample in a study of blood T cell repertoires in COVID-19. Here immunoSEQ multiplex PCR was the method, and the copy in TCRdb shows in-frame clones only, minus some. The data contain under 140,000 clones, nearly 90% of them singletons. The material sequenced was peripheral blood. These receptors were collected from a human donor in a cohort sampled during active COVID-19. Each CDR3 is given with its conserved first and last residue. The D gene is left open where the match is weak. The size of a clone is reported for some rows only, either as once, few or many, or as a class for expanded clones.

V gene,D gene,CDR3 length,clone size,J gene,CDR3 protein,CDR3 DNA
TRBV30,TRBD1,14,-,TRBJ1-2,CAWSIQGAGYGYTF,TGTGCCTGGAGCATACAGGGGGCCGGCTATGGCTACACCTTC
TRBV18,-,13,-,TRBJ1-2,CASSPPGQNGYTF,TGTGCCAGCTCACCACCGGGACAAAATGGCTACACCTTC
TRBV9,-,13,-,TRBJ2-1,CASSVGRNNEQFF,TGTGCCAGCAGCGTAGGGAGAAACAATGAGCAGTTCTTC
TRBV4-1,-,17,-,TRBJ2-2,CASSQVTGISNTGELFF,TGCGCCAGCAGCCAAGTTACAGGTATATCGAACACCGGGGAGCTGTTTTTT
TRBV4-2,-,18,once,TRBJ2-7,CASSHPSTGLLDSYEQYF,TGTGCCAGCAGCCACCCCTCAACCGGACTCCTTGACTCCTACGAGCAGTACTTC
TRBV30,TRBD2,12,once,TRBJ2-7,CAGRAGTGEQYF,TGTGCGGGGAGGGCGGGGACCGGCGAGCAGTACTTC
TRBV11-1,-,16,-,TRBJ2-7,CASSPLRGYQSYEQYF,TGTGCCAGCAGCCCCCTGCGAGGGTACCAATCCTACGAGCAGTACTTC
TRBV5-1,TRBD1,15,-,TRBJ2-7,CASSEGQGYRYEQYF,TGCGCCAGCAGCGAGGGACAGGGTTATAGATACGAGCAGTACTTC
TRBV30,TRBD2,16,-,TRBJ2-1,CAWSVDTGLTHNEQFF,TGTGCCTGGAGTGTAGATACGGGACTAACCCACAATGAGCAGTTCTTC
TRBV4-1,-,15,-,TRBJ1-1,CASSQVEEADTEAFF,TGCGCCAGCAGCCAAGTTGAGGAGGCGGACACTGAAGCTTTCTTT
TRBV2,-,14,-,TRBJ2-7,CASSYGLSGNEQYF,TGTGCCAGCAGTTATGGACTTTCGGGCAACGAGCAGTACTTC
TRBV13,TRBD2,14,-,TRBJ2-7,CASSHRGGVYEQYF,TGTGCCAGCAGCCACCGGGGGGGGGTCTACGAGCAGTACTTC
TRBV6-5,TRBD1,15,-,TRBJ2-7,CASRPRDRSPYEQYF,TGTGCCAGCAGGCCTCGGGACAGGTCCCCCTACGAGCAGTACTTC
TRBV27,TRBD1,15,-,TRBJ1-2,CASSPGQSFHYGYTF,TGTGCCAGCAGTCCGGGACAGTCCTTTCACTATGGCTACACCTTC
TRBV18,-,15,-,TRBJ2-5,CASSRRNRGGETQYF,TGTGCCAGCTCACGACGCAACAGGGGAGGAGAGACCCAGTACTTC
TRBV5-1,TRBD1,14,-,TRBJ2-7,CASSQDRATDEQYF,TGCGCCAGCAGCCAGGACAGGGCAACGGACGAGCAGTACTTC
TRBV7-9,TRBD2,14,once,TRBJ2-3,CASSLWTSPDTQYF,TGTGCCAGCAGCTTGTGGACTAGTCCAGATACGCAGTATTTT
TRBV14,TRBD2,17,-,TRBJ2-2,CASSQVLTSSRTGELFF,TGTGCCAGCAGCCAAGTTCTGACTAGCAGCCGCACCGGGGAGCTGTTTTTT
TRBV6-5,-,16,-,TRBJ2-5,CASSYSVAAAQETQYF,TGTGCCAGCAGTTACTCGGTAGCGGCGGCCCAAGAGACCCAGTACTTC
TRBV6-5,TRBD2,14,-,TRBJ2-7,CASSLLAGGPGQYF,TGTGCCAGCAGCCTACTAGCGGGAGGGCCCGGGCAGTACTTC
TRBV6-5,-,12,-,TRBJ2-1,CASTSSYNEQFF,TGTGCCAGCACGAGCTCCTACAATGAGCAGTTCTTC
TRBV11-2,TRBD2,15,few,TRBJ2-7,CASSPTSGSAYEQYF,TGTGCCAGCAGCCCTACTAGCGGGTCTGCCTACGAGCAGTACTTC
TRBV2,TRBD1,13,-,TRBJ1-4,CASSKDRAVELFF,TGTGCCAGCAGTAAGGACAGGGCCGTGGAACTGTTTTTT
TRBV6-5,-,13,-,TRBJ2-7,CASRRDNTYEQYF,TGTGCCAGCCGTAGGGACAACACCTACGAGCAGTACTTC
TRBV9,-,17,-,TRBJ1-1,CASSAQTIRAGNTEAFF,TGTGCCAGCAGCGCCCAAACCATCCGTGCAGGGAACACTGAAGCTTTCTTT
TRBV10-2,-,15,once,TRBJ2-7,CASSERSGPSYEQYF,TGCGCCAGCAGTGAGCGGAGCGGGCCCTCCTACGAGCAGTACTTC
TRBV7-2,-,15,-,TRBJ2-1,CASSLGQATLNEQFF,TGTGCCAGCAGCTTAGGGCAGGCCACTCTCAATGAGCAGTTCTTC
TRBV5-1,-,15,-,TRBJ1-3,CASSVEQDSGNTIYF,TGCGCCAGCAGCGTAGAACAGGACTCTGGAAACACCATATATTTT
TRBV7-2,-,15,few,TRBJ1-3,CASSLVGGSGNTIYF,TGTGCCAGCAGCTTAGTAGGGGGCTCTGGAAACACCATATATTTT
TRBV7-3,-,15,once,TRBJ2-5,CASSLMGQGQETQYF,TGTGCCAGCAGCTTAATGGGCCAGGGCCAAGAGACCCAGTACTTC
TRBV6-1,-,14,-,TRBJ2-7,CASRPPGGNYEQYF,TGTGCCAGCAGACCACCTGGAGGGAATTACGAGCAGTACTTC
TRBV6-1,-,16,-,TRBJ2-1,CASSEGRRWVNAEQFF,TGTGCCAGCAGTGAAGGGAGGCGCTGGGTAAACGCTGAGCAGTTCTTC
TRBV5-1,-,14,-,TRBJ2-4,CASSGGSAKNIQYF,TGCGCCAGCAGTGGGGGGTCGGCCAAAAACATTCAGTACTTC